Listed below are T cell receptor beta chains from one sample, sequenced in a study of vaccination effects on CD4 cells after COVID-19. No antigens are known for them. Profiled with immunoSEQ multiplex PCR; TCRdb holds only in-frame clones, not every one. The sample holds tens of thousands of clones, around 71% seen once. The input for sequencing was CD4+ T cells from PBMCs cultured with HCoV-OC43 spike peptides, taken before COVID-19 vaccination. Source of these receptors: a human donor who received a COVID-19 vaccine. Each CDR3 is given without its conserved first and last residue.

ASSSIQGAGETQY TRBV11-1 13 TRBJ2-5
ATSRGAQETQY TRBV7-7 11 TRBJ2-5
ASSSDYEQY TRBV5-6 9 TRBJ2-7
ASSASRDPSTDTQY TRBV5-6 14 TRBJ2-3
ASSKDRGRGQPQH TRBV6-5 13 TRBJ1-5
ASSKARRPIYEQY TRBV21-1 13 TRBJ2-7
ASSIAAGGDYGYT TRBV19 13 TRBJ1-2
ASSDSSRSVNEQF TRBV6-4 13 TRBJ2-1
SVGADLSTDTQY TRBV29-1 12 TRBJ2-3
ASNRDPENNEQF TRBV5-1 12 TRBJ2-1